This TCR beta chain emerged from a study of vaccination and CD4 T cells after COVID-19. Looking at the study overall: Two Hispanic individuals were among six male and four female convalescent patients. The authors exposed cells to overlapping spike peptides derived from SARS-CoV-2, HCoV-NL63, HCoV-OC43 and HCoV-229E.

The Oncomine TCR Beta short-read assay sequenced DNA from cultured CD4+ T cells. Scientists extracted genomic DNA from CD4+ T cells grown in culture. MiXCR, run by TCRdb on the PCR reads, gives a single entry per CDR3 protein. In the table there are around 15,000 distinct CDR3 sequences, roughly 40% of which are singletons. For this clonotype: Its antigen remains unidentified.

The treatment denotes: roughly ten-day PBMC culture with coronavirus spike peptide pools or control peptides (ViraFEST assay). Per well, 1.5 million to 2.5 million PBMCs were cultured in the presence of approximately 10 IU/ml IL-2 and 8 to 10 ug/ml peptide pools. Sequencing was carried out using CD4+ T cells from blood, cultured in vitro. The TCR originated in a human donor who had recovered from COVID-19.

CDR3: CASSFHRDDTQYF. The CDR3 region has the DNA TGCGCCAGCAGTTTTCACCGGGATGATACGCAGTATTTT. The V gene is TRBV10-1, the J gene TRBJ2-3, with D perhaps TRBD2 (5 bases). The CDR3 loop spans 13 amino acids. The V gene lost 5 bases and the J gene lost 6 bases, with 12 bases spanning the gap. The germline CDR1 and CDR2 sequences are WNHNN and SYGVQD (reference sequence).